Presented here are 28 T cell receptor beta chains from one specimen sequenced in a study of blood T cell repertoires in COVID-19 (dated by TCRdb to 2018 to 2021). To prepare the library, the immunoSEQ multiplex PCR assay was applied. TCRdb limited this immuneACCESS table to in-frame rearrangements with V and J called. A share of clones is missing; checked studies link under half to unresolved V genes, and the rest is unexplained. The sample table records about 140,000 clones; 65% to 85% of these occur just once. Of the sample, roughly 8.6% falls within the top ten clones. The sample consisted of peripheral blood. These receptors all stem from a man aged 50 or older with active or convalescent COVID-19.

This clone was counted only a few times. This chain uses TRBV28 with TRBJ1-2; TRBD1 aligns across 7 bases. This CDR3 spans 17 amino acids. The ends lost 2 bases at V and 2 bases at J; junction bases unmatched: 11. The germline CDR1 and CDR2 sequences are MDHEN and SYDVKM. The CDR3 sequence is CASSLLGTEHLNYGYTF. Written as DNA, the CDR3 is TGTGCCAGCAGTTTACTGGGGACAGAGCACTTGAACTATGGCTACACCTTC.

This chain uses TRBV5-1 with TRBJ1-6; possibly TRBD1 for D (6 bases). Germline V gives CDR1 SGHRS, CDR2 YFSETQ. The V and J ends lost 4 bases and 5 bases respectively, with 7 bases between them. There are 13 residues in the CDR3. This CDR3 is CASSRDNNSPLHF. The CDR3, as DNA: TGCGCCAGCAGCCGGGACAATAATTCACCCCTCCACTTT.

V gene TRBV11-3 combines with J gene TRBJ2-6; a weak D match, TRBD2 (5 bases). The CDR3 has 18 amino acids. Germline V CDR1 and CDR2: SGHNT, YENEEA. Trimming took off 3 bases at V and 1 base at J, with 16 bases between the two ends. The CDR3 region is CASSFSGEARSGANVLTF. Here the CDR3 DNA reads TGTGCCAGCAGCTTCTCCGGGGAAGCTCGGTCTGGGGCCAACGTCCTGACTTTC.

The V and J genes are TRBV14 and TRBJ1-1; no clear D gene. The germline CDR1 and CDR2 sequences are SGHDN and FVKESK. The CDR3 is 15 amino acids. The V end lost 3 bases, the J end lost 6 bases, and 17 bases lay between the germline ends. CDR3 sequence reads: CASSQVLQVGPEAFF. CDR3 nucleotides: TGTGCCAGCAGCCAGGTACTTCAGGTTGGGCCTGAAGCTTTCTTT. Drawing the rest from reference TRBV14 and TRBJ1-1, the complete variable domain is EAGVTQFPSHSVIEKGQTVTLRCDPISGHDNLYWYRRVMGKEIKFLLHFVKESKQDESGMPNNRFLAERTGGTYSTLKVQPAELEDSGVYFCASSQVLQVGPEAFFGQGTRLTVV.

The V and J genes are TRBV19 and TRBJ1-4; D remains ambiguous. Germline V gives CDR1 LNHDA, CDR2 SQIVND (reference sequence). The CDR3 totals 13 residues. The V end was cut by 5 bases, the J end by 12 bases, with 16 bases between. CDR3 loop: CASSPGLVLELFF. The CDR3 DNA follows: TGTGCCAGTAGTCCCGGACTGGTCCTTGAACTGTTTTTT.

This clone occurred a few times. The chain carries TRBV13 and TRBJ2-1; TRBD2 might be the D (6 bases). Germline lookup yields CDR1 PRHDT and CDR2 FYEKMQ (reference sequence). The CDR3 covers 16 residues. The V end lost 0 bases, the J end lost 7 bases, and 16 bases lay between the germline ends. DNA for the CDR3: TGTGCCAGCAGCTTAGGCCCAGGGAGGTCAGGGAATGAGCAGTTCTTC. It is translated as CASSLGPGRSGNEQFF.

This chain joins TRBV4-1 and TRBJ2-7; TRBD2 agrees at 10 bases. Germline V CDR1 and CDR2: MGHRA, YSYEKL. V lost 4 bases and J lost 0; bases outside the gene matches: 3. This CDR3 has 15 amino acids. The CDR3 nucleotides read TGCGCCAGCAGCCCTAGCGGGAGCGTCTCCTACGAGCAGTACTTC. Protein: CASSPSGSVSYEQYF.

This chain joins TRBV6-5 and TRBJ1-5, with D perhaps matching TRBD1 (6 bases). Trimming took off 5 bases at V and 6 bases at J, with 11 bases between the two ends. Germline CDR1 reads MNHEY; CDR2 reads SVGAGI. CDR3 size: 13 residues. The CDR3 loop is CASSPTGLQPQHF. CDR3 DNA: TGTGCCAGCAGTCCGACAGGACTTCAGCCCCAGCATTTT.

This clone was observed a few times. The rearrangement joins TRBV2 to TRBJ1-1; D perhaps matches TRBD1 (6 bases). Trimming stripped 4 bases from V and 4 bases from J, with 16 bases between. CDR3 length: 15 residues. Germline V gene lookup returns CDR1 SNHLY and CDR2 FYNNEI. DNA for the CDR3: TGTGCCAGCAGTGGGTCGGAACAGGGTTTCACTGAAGCTTTCTTT. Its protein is CASSGSEQGFTEAFF.

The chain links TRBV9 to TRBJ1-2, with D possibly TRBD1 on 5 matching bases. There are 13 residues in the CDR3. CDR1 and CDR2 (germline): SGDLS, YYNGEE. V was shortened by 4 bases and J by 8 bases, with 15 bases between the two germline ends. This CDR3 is CASSPRGGVGYTF. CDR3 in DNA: TGTGCCAGCAGCCCACGAGGAGGGGTCGGCTACACCTTC.

The CDR3 region is CASSLAIAGNTIYF. The CDR3 coding sequence is TGTGCCAGCAGTTTAGCTATAGCTGGAAACACCATATATTTT. This rearrangement joins TRBV27 to TRBJ1-3; no clear D gene. CDR3 length: 14 amino acids. The germline gives CDR1 MNHEY, CDR2 SMNVEV (reference sequence). Trimming took off 2 bases at V and 2 bases at J, with 7 bases between the two ends.

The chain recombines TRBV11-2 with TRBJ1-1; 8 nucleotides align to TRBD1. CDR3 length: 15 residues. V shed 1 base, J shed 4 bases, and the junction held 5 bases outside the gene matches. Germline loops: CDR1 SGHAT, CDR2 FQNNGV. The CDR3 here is CASSLAGGAVTEAFF. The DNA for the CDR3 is TGTGCCAGCAGCTTAGCAGGGGGCGCTGTCACTGAAGCTTTCTTT.

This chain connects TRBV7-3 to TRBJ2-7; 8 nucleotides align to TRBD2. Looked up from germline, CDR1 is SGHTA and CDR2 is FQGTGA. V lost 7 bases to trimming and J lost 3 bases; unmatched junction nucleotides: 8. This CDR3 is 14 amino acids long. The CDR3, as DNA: TGTGCCAGCACTCACGGGACTAGAGGCTACGAGCAGTACTTC. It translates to CASTHGTRGYEQYF.

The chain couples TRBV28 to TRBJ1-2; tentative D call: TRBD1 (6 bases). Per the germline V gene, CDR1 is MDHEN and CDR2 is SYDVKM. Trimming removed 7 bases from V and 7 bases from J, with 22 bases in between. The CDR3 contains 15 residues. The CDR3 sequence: CASNFRVGPRGGYTF. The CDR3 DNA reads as TGTGCCAGCAACTTCCGAGTCGGCCCCAGGGGTGGCTACACCTTC.

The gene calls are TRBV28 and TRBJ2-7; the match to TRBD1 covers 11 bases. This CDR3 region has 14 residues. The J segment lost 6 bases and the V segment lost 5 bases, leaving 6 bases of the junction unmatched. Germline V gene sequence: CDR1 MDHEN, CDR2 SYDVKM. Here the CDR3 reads CASSITGTGGEQYF. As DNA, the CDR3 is TGTGCCAGCAGTATCACCGGGACAGGGGGCGAGCAGTACTTC.

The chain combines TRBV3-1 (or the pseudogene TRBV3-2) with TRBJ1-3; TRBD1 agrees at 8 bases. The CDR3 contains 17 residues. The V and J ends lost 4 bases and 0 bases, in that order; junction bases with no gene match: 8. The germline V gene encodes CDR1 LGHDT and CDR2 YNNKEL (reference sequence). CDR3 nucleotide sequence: TGTGCCAGCAGCCTCGGGACAGGCGTAACCTCTGGAAACACCATATATTTT. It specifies CASSLGTGVTSGNTIYF.

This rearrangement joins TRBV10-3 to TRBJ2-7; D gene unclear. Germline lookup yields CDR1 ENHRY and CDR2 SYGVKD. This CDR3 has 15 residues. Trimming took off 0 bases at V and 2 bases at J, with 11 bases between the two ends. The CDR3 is CAISESATPTYEQYF. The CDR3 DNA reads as TGTGCCATCAGTGAGTCGGCGACTCCCACCTACGAGCAGTACTTC.

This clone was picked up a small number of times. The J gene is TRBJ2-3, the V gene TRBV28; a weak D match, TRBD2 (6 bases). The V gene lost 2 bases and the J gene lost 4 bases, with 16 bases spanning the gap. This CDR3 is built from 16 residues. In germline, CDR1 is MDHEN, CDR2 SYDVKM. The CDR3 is CASSLRAGIKSDTQYF. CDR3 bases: TGTGCCAGCAGTTTAAGGGCGGGAATCAAGTCAGATACGCAGTATTTT.

DNA of the CDR3: TGTGCCAGCAGTCCCCCTTCGGGAGGTGTGAACACCGGGGAGCTGTTTTTT. This encodes CASSPPSGGVNTGELFF. The chain has TRBV28 and TRBJ2-2; TRBD2 agrees at 7 bases. Unmatched junction bases numbered 10, after V lost 5 bases and J lost 1 base. The CDR3 is made up of 17 amino acids. Germline CDR1 reads MDHEN; CDR2 reads SYDVKM.

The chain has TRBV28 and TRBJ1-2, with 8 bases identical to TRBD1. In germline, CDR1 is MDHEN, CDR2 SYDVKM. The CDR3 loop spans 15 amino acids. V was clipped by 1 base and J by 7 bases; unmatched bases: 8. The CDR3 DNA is TGTGCCAGCAGTTTATCGAAGGGACAGGTGTCTGGCTACACCTTC. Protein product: CASSLSKGQVSGYTF.

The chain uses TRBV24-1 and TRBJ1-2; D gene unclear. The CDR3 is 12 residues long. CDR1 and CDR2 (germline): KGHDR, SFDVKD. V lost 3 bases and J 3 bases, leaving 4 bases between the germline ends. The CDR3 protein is CATSDNYYGYTF. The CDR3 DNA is TGTGCCACCAGTGATAACTACTATGGCTACACCTTC.

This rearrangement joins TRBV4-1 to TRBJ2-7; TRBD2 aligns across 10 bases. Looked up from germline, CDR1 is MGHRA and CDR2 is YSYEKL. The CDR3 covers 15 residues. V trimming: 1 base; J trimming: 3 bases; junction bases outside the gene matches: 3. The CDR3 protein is CASSQGSGRSYEQYF. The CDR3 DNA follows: TGCGCCAGCAGCCAAGGTAGCGGGAGGAGCTACGAGCAGTACTTC.

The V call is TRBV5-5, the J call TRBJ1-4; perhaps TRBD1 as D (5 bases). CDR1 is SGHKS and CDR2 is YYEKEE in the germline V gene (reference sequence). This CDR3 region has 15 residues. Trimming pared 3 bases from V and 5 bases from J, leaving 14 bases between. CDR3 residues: CASSSLRGSNEKLFF. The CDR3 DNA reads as TGTGCCAGCAGCTCTTTACGGGGGTCAAATGAAAAACTGTTTTTT.

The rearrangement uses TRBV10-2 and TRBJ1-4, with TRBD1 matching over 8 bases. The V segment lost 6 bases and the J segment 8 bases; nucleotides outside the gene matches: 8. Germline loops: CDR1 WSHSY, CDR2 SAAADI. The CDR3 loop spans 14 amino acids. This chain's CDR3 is CASRSFAGGEKLFF. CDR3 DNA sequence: TGCGCCAGCAGATCCTTCGCAGGGGGCGAAAAACTGTTTTTT.

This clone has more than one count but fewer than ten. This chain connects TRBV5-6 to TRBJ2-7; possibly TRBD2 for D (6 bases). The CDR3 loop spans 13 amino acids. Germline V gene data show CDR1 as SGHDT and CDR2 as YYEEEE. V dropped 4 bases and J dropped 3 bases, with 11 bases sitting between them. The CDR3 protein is CASSRGLFYEQYF. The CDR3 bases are TGTGCCAGCAGCCGGGGACTGTTCTACGAGCAGTACTTC. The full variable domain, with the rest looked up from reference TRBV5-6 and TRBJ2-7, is DAGVTQSPTHLIKTRGQQVTLRCSPKSGHDTVSWYQQALGQGPQFIFQYYEEEERQRGNFPDRFSGHQFPNYSSELNVNALLLGDSALYLCASSRGLFYEQYFGPGTRLTVT.

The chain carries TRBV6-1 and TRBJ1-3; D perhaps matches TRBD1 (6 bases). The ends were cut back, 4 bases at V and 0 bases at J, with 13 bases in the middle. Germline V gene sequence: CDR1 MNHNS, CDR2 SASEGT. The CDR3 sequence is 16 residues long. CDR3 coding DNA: TGTGCCAGCAGTGGGATTACAGGGAACTCTGGAAACACCATATATTTT. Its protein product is CASSGITGNSGNTIYF.

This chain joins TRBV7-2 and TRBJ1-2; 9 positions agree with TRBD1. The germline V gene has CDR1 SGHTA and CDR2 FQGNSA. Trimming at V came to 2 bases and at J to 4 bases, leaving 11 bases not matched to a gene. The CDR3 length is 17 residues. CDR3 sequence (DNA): TGTGCCAGCAGCTTATCCACAGGGGGCAGCCTTGGCTATGGCTACACCTTC. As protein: CASSLSTGGSLGYGYTF.

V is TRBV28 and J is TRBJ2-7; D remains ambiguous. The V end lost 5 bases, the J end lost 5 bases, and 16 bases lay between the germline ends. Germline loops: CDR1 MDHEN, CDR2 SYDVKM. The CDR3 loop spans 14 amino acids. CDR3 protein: CASSPTLNYNEQYF. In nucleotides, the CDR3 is TGTGCCAGCAGTCCTACCCTAAACTATAACGAGCAGTACTTC.